This T cell receptor beta chain derives from a study of beta chain features in type 1 diabetes. Background on the study: In age, gender and cell yields, patients were similar to healthy donors. Study observations and caveats: Short templates might get an advantage during PCR, and this would be equal in patients and controls. Among all four CD4+ subsets, Type 1 diabetes patients had TCRB CDR3s that were moderately but significantly shorter. The study left unresolved whether HLA type influences TCRB rearrangement. When VDJ junctions were examined, type 1 diabetes patients showed fewer insertions and more deletions.

V was pared by 6 bases and J by 4 bases, with 15 bases of the junction left unmatched. CDR1 and CDR2 (germline): MDHEN, SYDVKM. CDR3 length: 16 residues. In regard to this clone: Antigen unknown.

Expressed TCRB transcripts were sequenced, since all the RNA that had been isolated was reverse transcribed. The method was immunoSEQ multiplex PCR; TCRdb's version includes in-frame clones alone and lacks a portion of them. The sample has 100,000 to 150,000 clones; around 10% are singletons. Sample: central memory CD4+ T cells from blood. This receptor was obtained from a man aged 25 to 45 with type 1 diabetes. J is TRBJ2-7 and V is TRBV28; the match to TRBD1 covers 7 bases. CDR3 coding DNA: TGTGCCAGCAGCGCAAGATCCGGGACAGTCTTTTACGAGCAGTACTTC. Translation gives CASSARSGTVFYEQYF.